The clone carrying this TCR beta chain was found many times. The data were taken from a study of T cells in Graves' hyperthyroidism and ophthalmopathy. The study enrolled patients aged 18 to 65 with newly diagnosed hyperthyroidism of under 2 months' duration. Uncontrolled infection, other autoimmune disease, pregnancy or lactation excluded patients. In making diagnoses, clinical symptoms, serum thyroxine and TRAb, thyroid ultrasound and orbital computed tomography were all used. The PBMCs were taken from under 12 ml of fresh peripheral blood. Authors of the study amplified TCR beta CDR3 regions from RNA transcripts. Using the HTBI primer set, a first-round RT-PCR was run on the TCR CDR3. TCRdb recomputed calls from the multiplex PCR reads with MiXCR, one row per CDR3 protein. The sample lists approximately 400,000 distinct CDR3 sequences; approximately 13% were seen once. Germline V CDR1 and CDR2: SEHNR, FQNEAQ (reference sequence). Trimming removed 6 bases from V and 1 base from J, with 9 bases in between. The CDR3 sequence is 13 residues long.

Material for sequencing was blood. This TCR was sampled from a man aged 25-45 years with Graves' hyperthyroidism that later progressed to Graves' ophthalmopathy. This chain joins TRBV7-9 and TRBJ1-1; D gene ambiguous. The CDR3 loop reads CASSYRQNTEAFF. CDR3 sequence (DNA): TGTGCCAGCAGTTATAGACAGAACACTGAAGCTTTCTTT.